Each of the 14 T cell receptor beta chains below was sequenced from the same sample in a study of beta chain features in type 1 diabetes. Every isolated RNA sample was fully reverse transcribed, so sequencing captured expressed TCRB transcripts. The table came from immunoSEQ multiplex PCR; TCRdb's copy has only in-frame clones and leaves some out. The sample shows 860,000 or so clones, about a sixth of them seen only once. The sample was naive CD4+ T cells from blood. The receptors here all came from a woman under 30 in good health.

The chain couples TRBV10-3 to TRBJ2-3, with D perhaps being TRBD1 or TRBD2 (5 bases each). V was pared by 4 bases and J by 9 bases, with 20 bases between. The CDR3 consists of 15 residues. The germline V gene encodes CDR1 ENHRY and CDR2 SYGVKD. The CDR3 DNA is TGTGCCATCAGTGCCGGGGCTACGAAGGAGATAACGCAGTATTTT. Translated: CAISAGATKEITQYF.

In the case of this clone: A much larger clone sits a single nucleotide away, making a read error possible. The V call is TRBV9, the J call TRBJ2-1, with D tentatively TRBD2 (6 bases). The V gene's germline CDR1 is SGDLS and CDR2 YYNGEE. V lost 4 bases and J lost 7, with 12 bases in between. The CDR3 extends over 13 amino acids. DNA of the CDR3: TGTGCCAGCAGCCCCCACGGGGGTAATGAGCAGTTCTTC. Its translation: CASSPHGGNEQFF. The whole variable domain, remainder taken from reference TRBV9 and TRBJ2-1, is DSGVTQTPKHLITATGQRVTLRCSPRSGDLSVYWYQQSLDQGLQFLIQYYNGEERAKGNILERFSAQQFPDLHSELNLSSLELGDSALYFCASSPHGGNEQFFGPGTRLTVL.

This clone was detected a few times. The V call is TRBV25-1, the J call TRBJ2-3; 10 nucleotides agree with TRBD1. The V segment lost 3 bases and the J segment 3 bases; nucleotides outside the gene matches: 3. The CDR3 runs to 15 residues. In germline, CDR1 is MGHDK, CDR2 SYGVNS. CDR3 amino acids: CASSDGQGVTDTQYF. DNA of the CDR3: TGTGCCAGCAGTGATGGACAGGGGGTGACAGATACGCAGTATTTT.

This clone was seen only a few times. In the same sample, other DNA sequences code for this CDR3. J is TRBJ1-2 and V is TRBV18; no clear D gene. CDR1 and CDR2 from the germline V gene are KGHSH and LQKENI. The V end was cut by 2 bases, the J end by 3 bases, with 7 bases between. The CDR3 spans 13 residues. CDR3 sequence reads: CASSPDGDYGYTF. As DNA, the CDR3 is TGTGCCAGCTCACCAGACGGGGACTATGGCTACACCTTC.

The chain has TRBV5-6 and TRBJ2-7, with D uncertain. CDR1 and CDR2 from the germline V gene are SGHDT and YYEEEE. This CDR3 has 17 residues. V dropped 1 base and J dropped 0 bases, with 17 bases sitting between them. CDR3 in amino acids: CASSLRVTSPSSYEQYF. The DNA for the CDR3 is TGTGCCAGCAGCTTGCGGGTCACGAGCCCGAGCTCCTACGAGCAGTACTTC.

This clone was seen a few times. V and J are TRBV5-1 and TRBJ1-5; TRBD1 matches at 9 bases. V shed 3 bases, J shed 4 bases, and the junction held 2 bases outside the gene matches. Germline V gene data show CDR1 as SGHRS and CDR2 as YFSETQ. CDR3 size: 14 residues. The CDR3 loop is CASSSGQGNQPQHF. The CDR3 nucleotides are TGCGCCAGCAGCTCGGGACAGGGTAATCAGCCCCAGCATTTT.

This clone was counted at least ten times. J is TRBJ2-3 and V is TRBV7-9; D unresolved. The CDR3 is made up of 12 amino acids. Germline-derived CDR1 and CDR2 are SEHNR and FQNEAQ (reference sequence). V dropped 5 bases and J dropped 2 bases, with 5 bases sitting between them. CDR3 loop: CASSGITDTQYF. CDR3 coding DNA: TGTGCCAGCAGCGGGATCACAGATACGCAGTATTTT.

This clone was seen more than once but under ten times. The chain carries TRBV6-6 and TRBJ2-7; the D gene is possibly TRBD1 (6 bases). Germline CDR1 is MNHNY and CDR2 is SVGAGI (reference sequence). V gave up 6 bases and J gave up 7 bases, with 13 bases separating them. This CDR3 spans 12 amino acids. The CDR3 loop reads CASRSQGWEQYF. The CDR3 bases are TGTGCCAGCAGATCACAGGGTTGGGAGCAGTACTTC.

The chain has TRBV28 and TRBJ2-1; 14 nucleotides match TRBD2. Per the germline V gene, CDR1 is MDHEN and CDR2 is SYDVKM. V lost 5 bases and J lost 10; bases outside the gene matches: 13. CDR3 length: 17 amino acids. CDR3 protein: CASSATAGTSGSREQFF. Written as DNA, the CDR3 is TGTGCCAGCAGTGCTACTGCCGGGACTAGCGGGAGTCGGGAGCAGTTCTTC.

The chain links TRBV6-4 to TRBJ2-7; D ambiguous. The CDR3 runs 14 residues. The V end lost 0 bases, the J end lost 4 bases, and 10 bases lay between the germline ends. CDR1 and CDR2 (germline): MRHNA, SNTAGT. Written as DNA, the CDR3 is TGTGCCAGCAGTGACTCGCAGACCACGTACGAGCAGTACTTC. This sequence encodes CASSDSQTTYEQYF.

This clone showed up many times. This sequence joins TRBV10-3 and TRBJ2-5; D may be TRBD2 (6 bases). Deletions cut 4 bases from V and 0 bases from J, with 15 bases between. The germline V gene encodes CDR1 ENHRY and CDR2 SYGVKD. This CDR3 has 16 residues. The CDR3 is CAISAGAGLHQETQYF. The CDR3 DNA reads TGTGCCATCAGTGCAGGCGCGGGACTCCACCAAGAGACCCAGTACTTC.

CDR3 bases: TGTGCCAGCAGCCAACAGCCCACGAGCTACACCTTC. Its protein is CASSQQPTSYTF. This chain connects TRBV7-9 to TRBJ1-2; D gene uncertain. Trimming shortened V by 5 bases and J by 9 bases, and 13 bases separated the two germline ends. CDR3 length equals 12 residues. Per germline, CDR1 SEHNR and CDR2 FQNEAQ (reference sequence).

The CDR3 sequence is CASSLQGWLGYTF. The CDR3 nucleotides are TGTGCCAGCAGCTTACAGGGGTGGCTTGGCTACACCTTC. This chain uses TRBV11-2 with TRBJ1-2; D possibly corresponds to TRBD1 (6 bases). CDR3 length: 13 residues. The V end lost 2 bases, the J end lost 7 bases, and 11 bases lay between the germline ends. Germline CDR1 reads SGHAT; CDR2 reads FQNNGV.

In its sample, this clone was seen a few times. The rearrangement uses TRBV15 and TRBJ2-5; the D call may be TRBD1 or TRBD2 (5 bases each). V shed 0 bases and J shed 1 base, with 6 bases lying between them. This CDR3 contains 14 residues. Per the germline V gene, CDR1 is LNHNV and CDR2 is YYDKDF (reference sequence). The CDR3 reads CATSREGPQETQYF. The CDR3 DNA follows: TGTGCCACCAGCAGAGAGGGACCCCAAGAGACCCAGTACTTC. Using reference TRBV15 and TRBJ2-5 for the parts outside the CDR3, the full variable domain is DAMVIQNPRYQVTQFGKPVTLSCSQTLNHNVMYWYQQKSSQAPKLLFHYYDKDFNNEADTPDNFQSRRPNTSFCFLDIRSPGLGDTAMYLCATSREGPQETQYFGPGTRLLVL.